Listed here is a single T cell receptor (beta chain). In the same sample, other DNA sequences code for this CDR3. Samples underwent the assay at deep level. The authors split each subset's genomic DNA evenly across several immunoSEQ plates. Using immunoSEQ multiplex PCR, the repertoire was profiled, and TCRdb retains in-frame clones only, with some absent. The repertoire holds nearly 2 million clones, with about 95% as singletons. This entry belongs to a study of shared clonotypes between healthy human individuals. Trimming at V came to 2 bases and at J to 6 bases, leaving 4 bases not matched to a gene. The CDR3 has 13 amino acids. Germline V gene sequence: CDR1 MNHEY, CDR2 SMNVEV (reference sequence). CD45RO negativity and positive selection for CCR7 defined naive CD8 cells, a population that excluded terminally differentiated effector memory CD45RA+ cells. Adult Caucasians living in Nashville, Tennessee made up all of the donors.

The sample consisted of naive CD8+ T cells sorted from blood. The origin of this receptor is a man in his late teens or twenties in good health. The chain employs TRBV27 and TRBJ2-7; 7 bases are a match to TRBD2. This chain's CDR3 is CASSLGGVSEQYF. The DNA for the CDR3 is TGTGCCAGCAGTTTAGGGGGGGTCAGCGAGCAGTACTTC.